The 18 T cell receptor beta chains presented below share a single source sample, sequenced in a study of CD8 T cells in ankylosing spondylitis. Via MiXCR, TCRdb re-called the 5' RACE reads, giving one row per CDR3 protein. The sample records 200,000 to 300,000 distinct CDR3 sequences, over 9.5% being singletons. Sequencing was carried out using blood, either unsorted or a sorted T cell fraction (not recorded which). The receptors shown here come from a male donor with ankylosing spondylitis or in good health (not recorded which).

This clonotype was counted at least ten times. The V gene is TRBV11-2, the J gene TRBJ2-3, with D maybe TRBD2 (5 bases). Germline assignment: CDR1 SGHAT and CDR2 FQNNGV. V dropped 6 bases and J dropped 2 bases, with 9 bases sitting between them. The CDR3 runs to 13 residues. The CDR3 here is CASRLDFTDTQYF. CDR3 in DNA: TGTGCCAGCAGACTGGACTTCACAGATACGCAGTATTTT.

This clonotype was seen at least ten times. This chain uses TRBV10-2 with TRBJ2-4; weak D call: TRBD2 (6 bases). This CDR3 contains 14 residues. V was cut by 6 bases and J by 7 bases, with 16 bases left in between. Germline values: CDR1 WSHSY, CDR2 SAAADI. The CDR3 DNA reads as TGCGCCAGCAGCGAAACTAGCAGAGGGAACATTCAGTACTTC. Translated, it gives CASSETSRGNIQYF.

Ten or more counts support this clonotype. This sequence joins TRBV3-1 and TRBJ2-1, with D possibly being TRBD2 (5 bases). The CDR3 has 15 residues. The germline CDR1 and CDR2 sequences are LGHDT and YNNKEL (reference sequence). Trimming removed 2 bases from V and 2 bases from J, with 10 bases in between. The chain's CDR3 is CASSQQSGAYNEQFF. The CDR3 DNA reads as TGTGCCAGCAGCCAACAATCCGGGGCCTACAATGAGCAGTTCTTC.

This clonotype showed up many times. The rearrangement joins TRBV3-1 to TRBJ2-7, with TRBD1 matching over 8 bases. CDR1 is LGHDT and CDR2 is YNNKEL in the germline V gene (reference sequence). The J segment lost 2 bases and the V segment lost 3 bases, leaving 6 bases of the junction unmatched. The CDR3 consists of 15 residues. In DNA, the CDR3 is TGTGCCAGCAGCCAGCGGACAGGGTGGCCCTACGAGCAGTACTTC. This gives the protein CASSQRTGWPYEQYF.

This clonotype was detected ten times or more. The chain links TRBV28 to TRBJ2-2; 8 positions agree with TRBD1. Germline CDR1 is MDHEN and CDR2 is SYDVKM. V lost 3 bases and J lost 5; bases outside the gene matches: 8. The CDR3 totals 16 residues. This chain's CDR3 is CASSFDRGDWTGELFF. DNA of the CDR3: TGTGCCAGCAGTTTCGACAGGGGTGATTGGACCGGGGAGCTGTTTTTT.

This clonotype was observed at least ten times. The chain recombines TRBV30 with TRBJ1-1; TRBD1 is a possible D gene (6 bases). V was cut by 4 bases and J by 4 bases, with 19 bases left in between. The CDR3 is 15 residues long. The germline gives CDR1 GTSNPN, CDR2 SVGIG (reference sequence). CDR3 residues: CAWTVGGGGGTEAFF. The CDR3 nucleotides are TGTGCCTGGACAGTAGGGGGGGGCGGGGGCACTGAAGCTTTCTTT.

The chain uses TRBV9 and TRBJ2-1, with TRBD2 identical over 13 bases. This CDR3 region has 16 residues. CDR1 and CDR2 from the germline V gene are SGDLS and YYNGEE. J lost 0 bases, V lost 4 bases, and 1 base had no gene match. CDR3 DNA: TGTGCCAGCAGCAGGACTAGCGGGAGCTCCTACAATGAGCAGTTCTTC. It encodes CASSRTSGSSYNEQFF.

Turning to this clonotype: One base away lies a much larger clone, so this may be a sequencing read error. The rearrangement links TRBV30 to TRBJ1-5, with 8 bases lining up with TRBD1. V was pared by 5 bases and J by 2 bases, with 5 bases of the junction left unmatched. The length of the CDR3 is 14 residues. Germline lookup yields CDR1 GTSNPN and CDR2 SVGIG (reference sequence). DNA for the CDR3: TGTGCCTGGGGACCGGACAGGGGCAATCAGCCCCAGCATTTT. Translating it yields CAWGPDRGNQPQHF.

This clonotype has at least ten counts. This chain uses TRBV20-1 with TRBJ2-7; 8 nucleotides align to TRBD2. Germline trimming cut 3 bases from V and 2 bases from J; bases unmatched to any gene: 3. The germline V gene has CDR1 DFQATT and CDR2 SNEGSKA (reference sequence). The CDR3 spans 13 residues. The chain's CDR3 is CSASPGLAYEQYF. CDR3 DNA: TGCAGTGCTAGCCCGGGACTAGCCTACGAGCAGTACTTC.

The gene calls are TRBV12-3 or TRBV12-4 and TRBJ1-5; 8 nucleotides agree with TRBD1. Losses at the gene ends were 6 bases for V and 7 bases for J; bases not matched to a gene: 5. The CDR3 extends over 13 amino acids. Here the CDR3 DNA reads TGTGCCAGCAGGACAGGGGAGGGCCAGCCCCAGCATTTT. Translation: CASRTGEGQPQHF.

This clonotype was counted many times. The V and J genes are TRBV2 and TRBJ2-2, with TRBD1 matching 9 bases. Trimming cost V 7 bases and J 7 bases; bases outside gene matches: 7. The CDR3 spans 14 residues. CDR1 is SNHLY and CDR2 is FYNNEI in the germline V gene. The CDR3 reads CASINRGQGGELFF. The CDR3 DNA follows: TGTGCCAGCATCAACAGGGGGCAGGGCGGGGAGCTGTTTTTT.

There are many counts of this clonotype. The V gene is TRBV3-1, the J gene TRBJ2-5; D gene unclear. The length of the CDR3 is 15 residues. The V gene lost 0 bases and the J gene lost 1 base, with 9 bases spanning the gap. Germline V lookup: CDR1 LGHDT, CDR2 YNNKEL (reference sequence). CDR3 in amino acids: CASSQDRSSQETQYF. In DNA form, the CDR3 reads TGTGCCAGCAGCCAAGATCGTAGTAGCCAAGAGACCCAGTACTTC.

The chain joins TRBV10-1 to TRBJ2-2; D ambiguous. CDR3 length equals 15 residues. V lost 11 bases and J lost 2, with 18 bases in between. Germline V gene lookup returns CDR1 WNHNN and CDR2 SYGVQD (reference sequence). The CDR3 region is CARYMRRTNTGELFF. CDR3 sequence (DNA): TGCGCCCGCTATATGCGGCGTACTAACACCGGGGAGCTGTTTTTT.

This clonotype was counted ten times or more. The chain combines TRBV4-1 with TRBJ2-2, with 8 positions matching TRBD1. This CDR3 has 19 amino acids. J was trimmed by 1 base and V by 2 bases; bases with no gene match: 12. CDR1 is MGHRA and CDR2 is YSYEKL in the germline V gene. CDR3 DNA sequence: TGCGCCAGCAGCCAACTTGGTGTGGGACAGGCCTTGAACACCGGGGAGCTGTTTTTT. This translates into CASSQLGVGQALNTGELFF.

This clonotype was detected many times. This sequence joins TRBV10-1 and TRBJ1-4; D is uncertain. Trimming took 6 bases from V and 5 from J, leaving 10 bases between them. Germline CDR1 WNHNN, CDR2 SYGVQD (reference sequence). The CDR3 consists of 13 residues. Here the CDR3 reads CASSRVENEKLFF. The DNA for the CDR3 is TGCGCCAGCAGCCGAGTAGAGAATGAAAAACTGTTTTTT.

This clonotype was seen only a few times. This chain connects TRBV2 to TRBJ1-5; no clear D gene. The germline V gene has CDR1 SNHLY and CDR2 FYNNEI. Trimming took off 3 bases at V and 4 bases at J, with 10 bases between the two ends. The CDR3 covers 14 residues. The CDR3 loop is CASSEGSVNQPQHF. The CDR3 nucleotides read TGTGCCAGCAGTGAGGGCAGTGTTAATCAGCCCCAGCATTTT.

The table lists this clonotype with many counts. The chain joins TRBV29-1 to TRBJ2-7; D perhaps matches TRBD1 (6 bases). Germline V gene lookup returns CDR1 SQVTM and CDR2 ANQGSEA. The V and J ends lost 4 bases and 2 bases respectively, with 12 bases between them. The CDR3 sequence is 13 residues long. The chain's CDR3 is CSVGTVKTYEQYF. Written as DNA, the CDR3 is TGCAGCGTTGGGACAGTGAAAACCTACGAGCAGTACTTC.

Notes on this clonotype: A much larger clonotype is one base distant, so this may be a read error. The V and J genes are TRBV3-1 and TRBJ1-1, with D perhaps matching TRBD1 (5 bases). Per germline, CDR1 LGHDT and CDR2 YNNKEL (reference sequence). CDR3 length: 18 amino acids. The CDR3 here is CACSSHTAGGSSNTEAFF. In nucleotides, the CDR3 is TGTGCCTGCAGTTCCCACACCGCGGGGGGGTCCTCGAACACTGAAGCTTTCTTT.